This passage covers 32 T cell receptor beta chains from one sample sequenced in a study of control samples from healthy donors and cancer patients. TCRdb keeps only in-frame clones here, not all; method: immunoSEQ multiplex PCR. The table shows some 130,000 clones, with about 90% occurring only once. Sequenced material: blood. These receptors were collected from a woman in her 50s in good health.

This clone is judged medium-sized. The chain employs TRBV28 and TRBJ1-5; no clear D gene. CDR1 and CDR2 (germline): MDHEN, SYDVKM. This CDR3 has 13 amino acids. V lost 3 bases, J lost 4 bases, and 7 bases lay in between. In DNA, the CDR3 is TGTGCCAGCAGTTTGCACCTGAATCAGCCCCAGCATTTT. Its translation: CASSLHLNQPQHF.

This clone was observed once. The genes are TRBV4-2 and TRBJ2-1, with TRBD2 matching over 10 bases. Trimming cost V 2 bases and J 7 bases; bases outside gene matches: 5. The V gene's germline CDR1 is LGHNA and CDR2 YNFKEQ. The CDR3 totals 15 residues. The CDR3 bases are TGTGCCAGCAGCCAAATTCGAGCGGGGGGGAATGAGCAGTTCTTC. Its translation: CASSQIRAGGNEQFF.

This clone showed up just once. This chain's CDR3 is CASSVLPGANVLTF. As DNA, the CDR3 is TGTGCCAGCAGCGTCCTTCCCGGGGCCAACGTCCTGACTTTC. The chain has TRBV9 and TRBJ2-6; no firm D call. Trimming took off 2 bases at V and 4 bases at J, with 7 bases between the two ends. CDR1 is SGDLS and CDR2 is YYNGEE in the germline V gene. The CDR3 covers 14 residues.

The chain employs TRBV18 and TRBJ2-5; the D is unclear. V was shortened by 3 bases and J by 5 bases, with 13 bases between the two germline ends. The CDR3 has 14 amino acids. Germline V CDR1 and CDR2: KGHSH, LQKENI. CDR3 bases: TGTGCCAGCTCACCTCAGACATCGCGCGAGACCCAGTACTTC. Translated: CASSPQTSRETQYF.

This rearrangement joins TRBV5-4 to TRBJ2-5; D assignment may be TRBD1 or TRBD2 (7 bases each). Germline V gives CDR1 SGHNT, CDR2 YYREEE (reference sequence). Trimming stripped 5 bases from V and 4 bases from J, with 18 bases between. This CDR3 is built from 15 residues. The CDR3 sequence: CASSSRGGVSETQYF. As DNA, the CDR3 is TGTGCCAGCAGTAGCAGGGGGGGGGTTTCAGAGACCCAGTACTTC.

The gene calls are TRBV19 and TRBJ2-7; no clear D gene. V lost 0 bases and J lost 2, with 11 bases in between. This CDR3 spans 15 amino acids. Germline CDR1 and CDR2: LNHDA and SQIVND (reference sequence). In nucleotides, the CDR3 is TGTGCCAGTAGTATAGATCTAAGGGCTACCTACGAGCAGTACTTC. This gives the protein CASSIDLRATYEQYF.

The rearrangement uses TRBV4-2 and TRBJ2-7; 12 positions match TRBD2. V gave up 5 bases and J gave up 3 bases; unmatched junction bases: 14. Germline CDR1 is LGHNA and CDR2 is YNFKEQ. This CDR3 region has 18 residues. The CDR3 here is CASSFTTSGGIPSYEQYF. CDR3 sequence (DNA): TGTGCCAGCAGCTTCACGACTAGCGGGGGAATCCCTAGCTACGAGCAGTACTTC.

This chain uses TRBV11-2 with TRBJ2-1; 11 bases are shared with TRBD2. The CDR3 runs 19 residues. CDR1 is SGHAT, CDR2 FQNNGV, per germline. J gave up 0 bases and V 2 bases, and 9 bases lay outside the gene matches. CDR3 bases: TGTGCCAGCAGCTTATCGTCGGGACTAGCGGCTAGCTCCTACAATGAGCAGTTCTTC. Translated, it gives CASSLSSGLAASSYNEQFF.

The CDR3 is CASRGQGEETQYF. The CDR3 bases are TGTGCCAGCAGGGGTCAGGGAGAGGAGACCCAGTACTTC. The chain uses TRBV2 and TRBJ2-5; D assignment may be TRBD1 or TRBD2 (5 bases each). Germline CDR1 and CDR2: SNHLY and FYNNEI. The CDR3 is 13 residues long. V lost 6 bases, J lost 5 bases, and 13 bases lay in between.

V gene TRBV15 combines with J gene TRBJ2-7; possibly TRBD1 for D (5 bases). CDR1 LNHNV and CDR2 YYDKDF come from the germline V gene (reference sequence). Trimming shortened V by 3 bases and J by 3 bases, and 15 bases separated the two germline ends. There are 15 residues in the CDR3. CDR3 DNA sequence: TGTGCCACCAGCAGGGGCCTAGGCAGGGACTACGAGCAGTACTTC. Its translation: CATSRGLGRDYEQYF.

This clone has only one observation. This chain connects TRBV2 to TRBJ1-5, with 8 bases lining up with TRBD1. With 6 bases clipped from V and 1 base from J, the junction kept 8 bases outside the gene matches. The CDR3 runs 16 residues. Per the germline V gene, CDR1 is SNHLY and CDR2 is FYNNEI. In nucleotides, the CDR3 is TGTGCCAGCAGGCACGACCAGGGGGCGAGCAATCAGCCCCAGCATTTT. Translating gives CASRHDQGASNQPQHF. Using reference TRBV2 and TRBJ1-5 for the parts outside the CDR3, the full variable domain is EPEVTQTPSHQVTQMGQEVILRCVPISNHLYFYWYRQILGQKVEFLVSFYNNEISEKSEIFDDQFSVERPDGSNFTLKIRSTKLEDSAMYFCASRHDQGASNQPQHFGDGTRLSIL.

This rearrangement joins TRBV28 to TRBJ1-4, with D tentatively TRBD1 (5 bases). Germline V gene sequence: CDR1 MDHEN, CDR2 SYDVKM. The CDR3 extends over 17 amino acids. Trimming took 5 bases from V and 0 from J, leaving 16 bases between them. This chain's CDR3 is CASSETRQPATNEKLFF. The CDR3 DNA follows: TGTGCCAGCAGTGAAACTCGACAGCCCGCAACTAATGAAAAACTGTTTTTT.

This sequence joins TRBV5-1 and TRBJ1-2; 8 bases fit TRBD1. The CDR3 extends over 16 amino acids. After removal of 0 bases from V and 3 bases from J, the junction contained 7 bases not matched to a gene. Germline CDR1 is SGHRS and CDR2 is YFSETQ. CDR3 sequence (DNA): TGCGCCAGCAGCTTGGACCCAGGGGGCACCCACTATGGCTACACCTTC. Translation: CASSLDPGGTHYGYTF.

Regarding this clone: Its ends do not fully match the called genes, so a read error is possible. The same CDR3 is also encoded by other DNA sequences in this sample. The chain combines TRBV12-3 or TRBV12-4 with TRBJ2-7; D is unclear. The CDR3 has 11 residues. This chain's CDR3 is CASSLMKEQYF. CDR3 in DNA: TGTGCCAGCAGTTTGATGAAGGAGCAGTACTTT.

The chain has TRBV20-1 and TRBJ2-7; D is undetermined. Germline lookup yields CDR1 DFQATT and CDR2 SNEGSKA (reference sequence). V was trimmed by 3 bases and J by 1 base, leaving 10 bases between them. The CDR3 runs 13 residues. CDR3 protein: CSASFGMSYEQYF. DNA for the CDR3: TGCAGTGCTAGTTTCGGAATGTCCTACGAGCAGTACTTC.

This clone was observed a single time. The CDR3, as DNA: TGCGCCAGCAGCCCCCGACAGGGAAATTACAATGAGCAGTTCTTC. It specifies CASSPRQGNYNEQFF. The chain carries TRBV5-1 and TRBJ2-1; TRBD1 matches 7 bases. The J segment lost 4 bases and the V segment lost 4 bases, leaving 8 bases of the junction unmatched. Germline values: CDR1 SGHRS, CDR2 YFSETQ. This CDR3 contains 15 residues.

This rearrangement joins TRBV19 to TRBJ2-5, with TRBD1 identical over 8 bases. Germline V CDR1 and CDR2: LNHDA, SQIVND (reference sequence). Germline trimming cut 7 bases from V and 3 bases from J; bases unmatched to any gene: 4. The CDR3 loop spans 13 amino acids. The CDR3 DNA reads TGTGCCAGTACTCCGACAGGGGAAGAGACCCAGTACTTC. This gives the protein CASTPTGEETQYF.

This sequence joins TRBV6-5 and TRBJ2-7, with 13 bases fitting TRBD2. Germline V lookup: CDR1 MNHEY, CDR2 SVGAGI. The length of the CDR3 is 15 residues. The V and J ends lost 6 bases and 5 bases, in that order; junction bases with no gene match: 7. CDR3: CASSMGLAGHHEQYF. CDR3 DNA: TGTGCCAGCAGCATGGGACTAGCGGGACATCACGAGCAGTACTTC.

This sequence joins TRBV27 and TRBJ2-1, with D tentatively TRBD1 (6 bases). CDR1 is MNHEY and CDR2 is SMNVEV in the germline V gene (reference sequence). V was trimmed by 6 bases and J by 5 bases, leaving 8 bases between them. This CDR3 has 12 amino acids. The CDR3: CASSGTNNEQFF. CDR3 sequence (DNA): TGTGCCAGCAGCGGGACAAACAATGAGCAGTTCTTC.

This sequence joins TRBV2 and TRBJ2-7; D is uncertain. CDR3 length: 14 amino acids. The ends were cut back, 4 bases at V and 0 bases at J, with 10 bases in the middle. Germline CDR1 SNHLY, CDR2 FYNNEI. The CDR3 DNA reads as TGTGCCAGCAGTGGGCCCCTTAGCTCCTACGAGCAGTACTTC. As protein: CASSGPLSSYEQYF.

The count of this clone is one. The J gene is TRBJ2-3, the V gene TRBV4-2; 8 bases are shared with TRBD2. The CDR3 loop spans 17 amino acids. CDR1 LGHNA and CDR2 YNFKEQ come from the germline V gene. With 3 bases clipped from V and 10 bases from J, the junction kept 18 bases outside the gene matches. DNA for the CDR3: TGTGCCAGCAGCCACCCCCCCGGGACTAGTCTTCCCTCCCCGCAGTATTTT. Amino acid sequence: CASSHPPGTSLPSPQYF.

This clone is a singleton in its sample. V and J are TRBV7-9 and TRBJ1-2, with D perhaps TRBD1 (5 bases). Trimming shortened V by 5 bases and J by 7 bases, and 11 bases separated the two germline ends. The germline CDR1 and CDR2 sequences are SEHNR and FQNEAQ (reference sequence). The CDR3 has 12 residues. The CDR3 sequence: CASSAGTSGYTF. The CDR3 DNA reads TGTGCCAGCAGCGCCGGGACCAGTGGCTACACCTTC.

DNA of the CDR3: TGTGCCAGCAGCCCCCCCCGGACGGTGAACTATGGCTACACCTTC. It yields the protein CASSPPRTVNYGYTF. The chain is built from TRBV5-6 and TRBJ1-2, with no clear D. The CDR3 loop spans 15 amino acids. CDR1 is SGHDT, CDR2 YYEEEE, per germline. The V end lost 4 bases, the J end lost 2 bases, and 15 bases lay between the germline ends.

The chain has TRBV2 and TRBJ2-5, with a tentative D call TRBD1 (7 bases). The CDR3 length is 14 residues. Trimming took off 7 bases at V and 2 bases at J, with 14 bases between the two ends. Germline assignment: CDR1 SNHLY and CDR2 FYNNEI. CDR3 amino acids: CASTRGRGQETQYF. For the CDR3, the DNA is TGTGCCAGCACTAGGGGGCGGGGTCAAGAGACCCAGTACTTC.

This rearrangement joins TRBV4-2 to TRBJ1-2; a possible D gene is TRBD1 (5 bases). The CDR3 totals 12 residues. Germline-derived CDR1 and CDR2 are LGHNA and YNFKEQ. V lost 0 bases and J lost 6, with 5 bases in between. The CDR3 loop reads CASSQEGDGYTF. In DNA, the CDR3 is TGTGCCAGCAGCCAAGAGGGGGATGGCTACACCTTC.

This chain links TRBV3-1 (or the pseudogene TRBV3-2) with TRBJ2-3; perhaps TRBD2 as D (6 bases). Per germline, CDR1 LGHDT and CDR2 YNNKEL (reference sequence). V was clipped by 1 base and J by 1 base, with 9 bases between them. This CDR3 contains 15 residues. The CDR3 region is CASSQVAVGTDTQYF. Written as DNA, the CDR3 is TGTGCCAGCAGCCAAGTAGCGGTTGGCACAGATACGCAGTATTTT.

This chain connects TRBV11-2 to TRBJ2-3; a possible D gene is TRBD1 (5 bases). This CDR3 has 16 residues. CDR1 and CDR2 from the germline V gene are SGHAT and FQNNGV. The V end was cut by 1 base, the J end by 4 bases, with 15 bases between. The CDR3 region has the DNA TGTGCCAGCAGCTTAGGAGCAAAGGGGTTTTCAGATACGCAGTATTTT. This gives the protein CASSLGAKGFSDTQYF. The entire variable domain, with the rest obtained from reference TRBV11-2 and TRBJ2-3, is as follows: EAGVAQSPRYKIIEKRQSVAFWCNPISGHATLYWYQQILGQGPKLLIQFQNNGVVDDSQLPKDRFSAERLKGVDSTLKIQPAKLEDSAVYLCASSLGAKGFSDTQYFGPGTRLTVL.

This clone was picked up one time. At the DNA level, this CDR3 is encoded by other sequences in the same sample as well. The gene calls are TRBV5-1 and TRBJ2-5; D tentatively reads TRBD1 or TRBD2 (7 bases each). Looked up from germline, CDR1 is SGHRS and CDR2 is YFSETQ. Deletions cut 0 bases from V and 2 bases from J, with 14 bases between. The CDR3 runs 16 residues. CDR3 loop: CASSLGAGGDQETQYF. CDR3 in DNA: TGCGCCAGCAGCTTGGGTGCAGGGGGGGATCAAGAGACCCAGTACTTC.

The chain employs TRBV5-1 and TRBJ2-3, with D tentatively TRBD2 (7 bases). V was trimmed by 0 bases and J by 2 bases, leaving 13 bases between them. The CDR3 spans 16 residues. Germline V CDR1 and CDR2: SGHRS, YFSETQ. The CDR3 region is CASSLVSGGHTDTQYF. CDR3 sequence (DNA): TGCGCCAGCAGCTTGGTTTCGGGGGGACACACAGATACGCAGTATTTT.

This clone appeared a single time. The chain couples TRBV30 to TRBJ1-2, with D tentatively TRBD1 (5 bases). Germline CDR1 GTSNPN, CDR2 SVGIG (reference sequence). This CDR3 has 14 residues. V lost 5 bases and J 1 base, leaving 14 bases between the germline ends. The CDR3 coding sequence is TGTGCCTGGTGCCCCAGGGAATTTAACTATGGCTACACCTTC. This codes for CAWCPREFNYGYTF.

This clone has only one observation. In nucleotides, the CDR3 is TGTGCCAGCAGCCTCAGGGCCGGGACAGGGGAAGGGACCCAGTACTTC. Protein product: CASSLRAGTGEGTQYF. This chain uses TRBV14 with TRBJ2-5; 10 bases align to TRBD1. Trimming at V came to 4 bases and at J to 7 bases, leaving 12 bases not matched to a gene. The CDR3 sequence is 16 residues long. Per germline, CDR1 SGHDN and CDR2 FVKESK.

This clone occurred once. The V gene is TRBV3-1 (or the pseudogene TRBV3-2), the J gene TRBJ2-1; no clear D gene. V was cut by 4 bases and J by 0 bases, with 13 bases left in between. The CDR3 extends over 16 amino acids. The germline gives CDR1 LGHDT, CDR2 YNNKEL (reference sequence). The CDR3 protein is CASSPFHPSSYNEQFF. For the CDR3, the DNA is TGTGCCAGCAGCCCCTTTCACCCGAGCTCCTACAATGAGCAGTTCTTC.